This entry features one TCR beta chain sequence. Two negative PCRs, clearance, or symptom resolution were required of recovered Cohort 3 donors. The entry originates in a study of blood T cell repertoires in COVID-19. Overall study: COVID-19 samples, acute and convalescent, were from the United States, Italy and Spain. T cells, B-cell-depleted T cells, or PBMCs provided the cDNA or gDNA that served as material.

V was trimmed by 2 bases and J by 5 bases, leaving 9 bases between them. Looked up from germline, CDR1 is MNHEY and CDR2 is SVGEGT. There are 13 residues in the CDR3. Some clones are missing from TCRdb's copy, which holds only in-frame ones; the method was immunoSEQ multiplex PCR. The sample yields just over 300,000 clones, about nine tenths seen once. The sequenced sample consisted of PBMCs or T cells enriched from blood (not recorded which). The clonotype originates from a young woman who had recovered from COVID-19. This rearrangement joins TRBV6-2 or TRBV6-3 to TRBJ2-5; tentatively, D is TRBD2 (6 bases). The CDR3 nucleotides read TGTGCCAGCAGTTACGGTCTAGCGGAGACCCAGTACTTC. It yields the protein CASSYGLAETQYF.